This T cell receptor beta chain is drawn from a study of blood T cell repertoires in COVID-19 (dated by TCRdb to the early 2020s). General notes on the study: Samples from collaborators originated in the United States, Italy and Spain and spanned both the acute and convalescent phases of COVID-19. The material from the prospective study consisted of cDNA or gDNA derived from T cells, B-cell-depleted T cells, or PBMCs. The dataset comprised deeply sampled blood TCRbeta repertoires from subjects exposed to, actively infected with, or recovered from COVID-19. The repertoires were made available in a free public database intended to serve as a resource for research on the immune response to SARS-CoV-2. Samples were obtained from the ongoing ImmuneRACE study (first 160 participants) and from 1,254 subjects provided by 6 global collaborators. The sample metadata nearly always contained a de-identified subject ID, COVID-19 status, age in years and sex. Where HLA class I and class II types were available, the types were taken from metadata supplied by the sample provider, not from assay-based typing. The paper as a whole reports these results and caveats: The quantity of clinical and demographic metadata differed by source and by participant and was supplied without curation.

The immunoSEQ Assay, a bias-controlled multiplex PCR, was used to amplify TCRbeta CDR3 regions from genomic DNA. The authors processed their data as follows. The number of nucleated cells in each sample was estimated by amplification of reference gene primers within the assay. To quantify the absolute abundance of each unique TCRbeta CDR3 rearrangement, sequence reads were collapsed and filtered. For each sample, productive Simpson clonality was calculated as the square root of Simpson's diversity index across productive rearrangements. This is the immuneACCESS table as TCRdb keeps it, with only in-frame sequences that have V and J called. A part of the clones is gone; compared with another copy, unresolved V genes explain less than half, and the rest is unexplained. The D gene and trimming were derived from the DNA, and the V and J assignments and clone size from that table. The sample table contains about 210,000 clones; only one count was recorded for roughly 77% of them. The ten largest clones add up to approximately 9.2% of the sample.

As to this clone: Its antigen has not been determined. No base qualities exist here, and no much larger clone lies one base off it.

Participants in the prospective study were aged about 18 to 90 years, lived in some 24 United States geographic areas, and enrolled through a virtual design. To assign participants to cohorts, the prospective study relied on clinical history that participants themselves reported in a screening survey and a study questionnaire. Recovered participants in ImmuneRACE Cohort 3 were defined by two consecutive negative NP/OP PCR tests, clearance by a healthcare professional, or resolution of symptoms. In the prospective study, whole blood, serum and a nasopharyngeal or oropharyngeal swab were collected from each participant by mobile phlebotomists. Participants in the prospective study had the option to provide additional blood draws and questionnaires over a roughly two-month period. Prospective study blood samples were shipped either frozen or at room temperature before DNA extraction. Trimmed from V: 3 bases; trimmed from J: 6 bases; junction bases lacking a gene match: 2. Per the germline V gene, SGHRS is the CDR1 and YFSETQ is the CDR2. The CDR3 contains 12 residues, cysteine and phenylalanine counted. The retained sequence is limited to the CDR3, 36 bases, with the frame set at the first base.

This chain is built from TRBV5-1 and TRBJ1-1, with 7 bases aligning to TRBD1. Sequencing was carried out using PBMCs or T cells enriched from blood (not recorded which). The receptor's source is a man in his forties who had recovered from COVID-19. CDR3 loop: CASSSGTAEAFF. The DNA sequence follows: TGCGCCAGCAGCTCCGGGACAGCTGAAGCTTTCTTT.